A single sample is the source of the 14 T cell receptor beta chains below, sequenced in a study of T cell responses to AZD1222 COVID-19 vaccine. Libraries were prepared by immunoSEQ multiplex PCR; TCRdb keeps only in-frame clonotypes and omits some of them. The sample contains 110,000 to 150,000 clones, roughly 89% of which appear only once. Specimen: peripheral blood, collected on day 0 of AZD1222 vaccination. These receptors originate from an adult in good health.

This clone has only one observation. The chain recombines TRBV28 with TRBJ2-7, with D perhaps TRBD2 (7 bases). The CDR3 contains 14 residues. The V gene lost 8 bases and the J gene lost 5 bases, with 19 bases spanning the gap. CDR1 is MDHEN and CDR2 is SYDVKM in the germline V gene. The CDR3 sequence: CASSGGASIHEQYF. The CDR3 DNA reads as TGTGCCAGCTCGGGGGGCGCGAGTATACACGAGCAGTACTTC. Using reference TRBV28 and TRBJ2-7 for the parts outside the CDR3, the full variable domain is DVKVTQSSRYLVKRTGEKVFLECVQDMDHENMFWYRQDPGLGLRLIYFSYDVKMKEKGDIPEGYSVSREKKERFSLILESASTNQTSMYLCASSGGASIHEQYFGPGTRLTVT.

The genes are TRBV6-5 and TRBJ1-2, with D unclear. This CDR3 is 12 amino acids long. The V gene lost 4 bases and the J gene lost 2 bases, with 5 bases spanning the gap. The germline CDR1 and CDR2 sequences are MNHEY and SVGAGI. The CDR3 bases are TGTGCCAGCAGTTCGGACAACTATGGCTACACCTTC. Amino acids: CASSSDNYGYTF.

DNA for the CDR3: TGTGCCAGCAGTTCACAGGGGGCCCGCAGAACGGAAACTTACAATGAGCAGTTCTTC. Amino acids: CASSSQGARRTETYNEQFF. V gene TRBV28 combines with J gene TRBJ2-1, with 9 bases that match TRBD1. V shed 4 bases and J 4 bases; nucleotides not matched to a gene: 17. The CDR3 sequence is 19 residues long. Germline CDR1 MDHEN, CDR2 SYDVKM.

This chain joins TRBV28 and TRBJ1-5; weak D call: TRBD1 (6 bases). Germline values: CDR1 MDHEN, CDR2 SYDVKM. The V end was cut by 8 bases, the J end by 0 bases, with 11 bases between. The CDR3 extends over 14 amino acids. This CDR3 reads CASRRGASNQPQHF. CDR3 nucleotides: TGTGCCAGCCGGCGGGGGGCTAGCAATCAGCCCCAGCATTTT. The full variable domain, with the rest looked up from reference TRBV28 and TRBJ1-5, is DVKVTQSSRYLVKRTGEKVFLECVQDMDHENMFWYRQDPGLGLRLIYFSYDVKMKEKGDIPEGYSVSREKKERFSLILESASTNQTSMYLCASRRGASNQPQHFGDGTRLSIL.

J is TRBJ2-7 and V is TRBV3-1 (or the pseudogene TRBV3-2); no definite D call. The germline CDR1 and CDR2 sequences are LGHDT and YNNKEL (reference sequence). The CDR3 is 15 amino acids. The ends were cut back, 7 bases at V and 2 bases at J, with 18 bases in the middle. The CDR3 reads CASTPRVDKTYEQYF. DNA for the CDR3: TGTGCCAGCACCCCCAGAGTTGACAAGACCTACGAGCAGTACTTC.

This sequence joins TRBV5-1 and TRBJ2-5, with D unresolved. CDR1 and CDR2 (germline): SGHRS, YFSETQ. V dropped 4 bases and J dropped 5 bases, with 6 bases sitting between them. CDR3 length: 11 amino acids. This chain's CDR3 is CASSPDETQYF. The CDR3 DNA reads TGCGCCAGCAGCCCGGACGAGACCCAGTACTTC.

The rearrangement uses TRBV5-1 and TRBJ1-2; tentative D call: TRBD1 (5 bases). This CDR3 spans 12 amino acids. V lost 0 bases and J 6 bases, leaving 6 bases between the germline ends. Germline assignment: CDR1 SGHRS and CDR2 YFSETQ. CDR3 DNA: TGCGCCAGCAGCTTGGGGGACCATGGCTACACCTTC. Residues: CASSLGDHGYTF.

The genes are TRBV5-4 and TRBJ1-6, with 11 nucleotides matching TRBD1. CDR3 length: 17 amino acids. The germline V gene encodes CDR1 SGHNT and CDR2 YYREEE (reference sequence). The junction had 6 bases not matched to a gene; V was cut back by 0 bases and J by 7 bases. For the CDR3, the DNA is TGTGCCAGCAGCTTGGCAGGACAGGGGGCAGGAAATTCACCCCTCCACTTT. Encoded protein: CASSLAGQGAGNSPLHF.

V gene TRBV7-9 combines with J gene TRBJ1-1, with 7 bases aligning to TRBD1. The CDR3 covers 14 residues. Losses at the gene ends were 4 bases for V and 4 bases for J; bases not matched to a gene: 6. CDR1 and CDR2 from the germline V gene are SEHNR and FQNEAQ (reference sequence). The CDR3 DNA sequence: TGTGCCAGCAGCTCGACAGGGTCGAGCACTGAAGCTTTCTTT. Protein sequence: CASSSTGSSTEAFF.

The V gene is TRBV6-9, the J gene TRBJ2-5; D is possibly TRBD2 (5 bases). Germline V gene data show CDR1 as MNHGY and CDR2 as SVAAGI. This CDR3 has 16 residues. The V end lost 6 bases, the J end lost 4 bases, and 21 bases lay between the germline ends. CDR3 nucleotides: TGTGCCAGCAGCCGATTCGGGGAGAGGCGAATAGAGACCCAGTACTTC. Protein product: CASSRFGERRIETQYF.

V is TRBV28 and J is TRBJ1-3; 7 bases agree with TRBD1. The trim removed 6 bases at V and 2 bases at J, leaving 7 bases unmatched. The CDR3 is made up of 15 amino acids. The germline V gene encodes CDR1 MDHEN and CDR2 SYDVKM. CDR3 amino acids: CASRAGTATGNTIYF. The CDR3 nucleotides read TGTGCCAGCAGGGCCGGGACAGCTACTGGAAACACCATATATTTT.

The J gene is TRBJ2-7, the V gene TRBV19; 10 bases align to TRBD1. This CDR3 contains 15 residues. Germline CDR1 LNHDA, CDR2 SQIVND (reference sequence). V was clipped by 5 bases and J by 1 base; unmatched bases: 5. The CDR3: CASSGGQGRSYEQYF. The CDR3 region has the DNA TGTGCCAGTAGTGGGGGACAGGGGAGATCCTACGAGCAGTACTTC. Complete variable domain (other parts from reference TRBV19 and TRBJ2-7): DGGITQSPKYLFRKEGQNVTLSCEQNLNHDAMYWYRQDPGQGLRLIYYSQIVNDFQKGDIAEGYSVSREKKESFPLTVTSAQKNPTAFYLCASSGGQGRSYEQYFGPGTRLTVT.

The V gene is TRBV10-3, the J gene TRBJ2-7, with 11 bases fitting TRBD2. V shed 2 bases, J shed 1 base, and the junction held 4 bases outside the gene matches. This CDR3 region has 16 residues. CDR1 is ENHRY, CDR2 SYGVKD, per germline. CDR3 region: CAISEGTSGISYEQYF. The CDR3 DNA follows: TGTGCCATCAGTGAGGGGACTAGCGGAATTTCCTACGAGCAGTACTTC.

The V gene is TRBV6-5, the J gene TRBJ1-2; D is uncertain. The length of the CDR3 is 14 residues. Germline loops: CDR1 MNHEY, CDR2 SVGAGI. Trimming shortened V by 2 bases and J by 6 bases, and 13 bases separated the two germline ends. The CDR3 loop is CASSYNLIQNGYTF. The CDR3 bases are TGTGCCAGCAGTTACAATTTGATTCAGAATGGCTACACCTTC.